This record covers a single T cell receptor (beta chain). Its specificity is not known. This sample was included in a study of OX40 agonist ivuxolimab in advanced cancers. Findings and caveats of the study: The study observed clonal expansion of CD4+ and CD8+ blood T cells by week 6 at 0.1 to 3.0 mg/kg.

Clones were sequenced by immunoSEQ multiplex PCR, and TCRdb holds only the in-frame ones, with some missing. The profile shows about 61,000 clones, about 90% of them singletons. The starting material was CD4+ or CD8+ T cells sorted from blood, obtained in a trial of the OX40 agonist ivuxolimab. The sequence was collected from an adult with an advanced solid tumor such as melanoma, head and neck, liver or kidney cancer.

The CDR3 nucleotides are TGTGCCAGCTCATCGGACAGGGATGAAAAACTGTTTTTT. Amino acid sequence: CASSSDRDEKLFF. The chain combines TRBV18 with TRBJ1-4; 8 nucleotides agree with TRBD1. V lost 5 bases, J lost 6 bases, and 2 bases stayed unmatched. Germline V gene data show CDR1 as KGHSH and CDR2 as LQKENI. The CDR3 loop spans 13 amino acids.